One and the same sample provided the 23 T cell receptor beta chains below, sequenced in a study of T-cell reconstitution after alpha-beta-depleted transplantation in children. A TCRbeta library incorporating unique molecular identifiers was prepared. TCRdb reanalysed the PCR reads using MiXCR and keeps one entry per CDR3 protein. Altogether just over 200,000 distinct CDR3 sequences are present, about 8.4% being singletons, with the ten largest covering 35% to 45%. The sample was PBMCs, mostly from graft donor cells, taken 360 days after TCRalphabeta/CD19-depleted stem cell transplant. These receptors were taken from a male patient aged 2-15 years who had a stem cell transplant for acute myeloid leukemia, so the T cells may come from the graft donor.

Many counts were recorded for this clonotype. The chain couples TRBV2 to TRBJ1-5; a weak D match, TRBD1 (6 bases). The germline gives CDR1 SNHLY, CDR2 FYNNEI. This CDR3 spans 14 amino acids. V lost 0 bases to trimming and J lost 7 bases, with 10 bases between them. The CDR3 bases are TGTGCCAGCAGTGAAGCCCCGGGGGGCCAGCCCCAGCATTTT. Protein product: CASSEAPGGQPQHF.

The chain uses TRBV18 and TRBJ2-7; D unclear. There are 13 residues in the CDR3. Germline lookup yields CDR1 KGHSH and CDR2 LQKENI. V was shortened by 0 bases and J by 3 bases, with 6 bases between the two germline ends. The CDR3 loop is CASSPPGIYEQYF. CDR3 nucleotide sequence: TGTGCCAGCTCACCACCAGGTATCTACGAGCAGTACTTC.

This chain joins TRBV16 and TRBJ2-3; 10 nucleotides agree with TRBD2. V dropped 5 bases and J dropped 2; count of bases not matched to a gene: 7. Germline V lookup: CDR1 KGHSY, CDR2 FQNENV. CDR3 length: 16 residues. Written as DNA, the CDR3 is TGTGCCAGCAGCTTGAGGCTAGCGGGGGACACAGATACGCAGTATTTT. This gives the protein CASSLRLAGDTDTQYF.

This clonotype showed up just a few times. The rearrangement uses TRBV7-2 and TRBJ2-4; 11 bases line up with TRBD1. The CDR3 totals 14 residues. V shed 5 bases, J shed 10 bases, and the junction held 7 bases outside the gene matches. The germline V gene has CDR1 SGHTA and CDR2 FQGNSA. The CDR3 here is CASSPGQGATIQYF. CDR3 sequence (DNA): TGTGCCAGCAGCCCCGGACAGGGGGCGACTATTCAGTACTTC.

This clonotype was observed many times. The chain carries TRBV20-1 and TRBJ2-6; unclear D gene. Germline V gene data show CDR1 as DFQATT and CDR2 as SNEGSKA (reference sequence). V lost 4 bases to trimming and J lost 2 bases, with 12 bases between them. The CDR3 loop spans 15 amino acids. The CDR3 protein is CSAIPQVAGANVLTF. The CDR3 nucleotides read TGCAGTGCTATTCCCCAGGTTGCTGGGGCCAACGTCCTGACTTTC.

J is TRBJ2-1 and V is TRBV4-3; possible D gene TRBD2, 6 bases. The length of the CDR3 is 14 residues. V lost 4 bases and J 6 bases, leaving 13 bases between the germline ends. In germline, CDR1 is LGHNA, CDR2 YSLEER. In nucleotides, the CDR3 is TGCGCCAGCAGCCGCCCGGGGACTGTCAATGAGCAGTTCTTC. This sequence encodes CASSRPGTVNEQFF.

This clonotype was recorded at least ten times. The chain recombines TRBV21-1 with TRBJ2-7; the D call TRBD2 from the table was never checked on the DNA. TRBV21-1 is assigned pseudogene status. The CDR3 loop spans 15 amino acids. The CDR3 is CASSDQAGVSYEQYF. DNA for the CDR3: TGTGCCAGCAGCGATCAAGCGGGAGTCAGCTACGAGCAGTACTTC.

J is TRBJ2-7 and V is TRBV5-1; D gene ambiguous. Deletions cut 2 bases from V and 5 bases from J, with 5 bases between. The CDR3 is made up of 11 amino acids. Germline V CDR1 and CDR2: SGHRS, YFSETQ. The CDR3: CASSFGDEQYF. The CDR3 DNA follows: TGCGCCAGCAGCTTTGGGGACGAGCAGTACTTC.

J is TRBJ1-5 and V is TRBV20-1; TRBD1 agrees at 10 bases. The trim removed 3 bases at V and 3 bases at J, leaving 8 bases unmatched. Germline V gene sequence: CDR1 DFQATT, CDR2 SNEGSKA (reference sequence). The length of the CDR3 is 16 residues. The CDR3 DNA is TGCAGTGCTAGGGCCGGGACAGGGGCAGACAATCAGCCCCAGCATTTT. Translating gives CSARAGTGADNQPQHF.

This chain joins TRBV20-1 and TRBJ2-7; 10 bases map to TRBD2. CDR1 is DFQATT, CDR2 SNEGSKA, per germline (reference sequence). The CDR3 totals 14 residues. V gave up 3 bases and J gave up 3 bases; unmatched junction bases: 5. The CDR3 protein is CSASLASGSYEQYF. Here the CDR3 DNA reads TGCAGTGCTAGTTTGGCTAGCGGGAGCTACGAGCAGTACTTC.

This clonotype was recorded many times. The chain joins TRBV7-9 to TRBJ2-3, with 10 bases lining up with TRBD1. CDR3 length equals 18 residues. Germline CDR1 SEHNR, CDR2 FQNEAQ (reference sequence). With V trimmed by 3 bases and J by 0 bases, 9 bases remained unmatched. The CDR3 is CASSFDRGLPESTDTQYF. CDR3 nucleotides: TGTGCCAGCAGCTTCGACAGGGGGCTCCCAGAAAGCACAGATACGCAGTATTTT. The whole variable domain, remainder taken from reference TRBV7-9 and TRBJ2-3, is DTGVSQNPRHKITKRGQNVTFRCDPISEHNRLYWYRQTLGQGPEFLTYFQNEAQLEKSRLLSDRFSAERPKGSFSTLEIQRTEQGDSAMYLCASSFDRGLPESTDTQYFGPGTRLTVL.

This clonotype was recorded at least ten times. V gene TRBV29-1 combines with J gene TRBJ1-2; TRBD1 might be the D (6 bases). This CDR3 spans 15 amino acids. Germline V gene sequence: CDR1 SQVTM, CDR2 ANQGSEA. The V end was cut by 3 bases, the J end by 0 bases, with 14 bases between. DNA for the CDR3: TGCAGCGTTGATATGCAGGGGCAAACTAACTATGGCTACACCTTC. Its protein product is CSVDMQGQTNYGYTF. Combining the CDR3 with reference TRBV29-1 and TRBJ1-2 gives the whole variable domain SAVISQKPSRDICQRGTSLTIQCQVDSQVTMMFWYRQQPGQSLTLIATANQGSEATYESGFVIDKFPISRPNLTFSTLTVSNMSPEDSSIYLCSVDMQGQTNYGYTFGSGTRLTVV.

This clonotype was recorded a few times. The rearrangement joins TRBV4-3 to TRBJ2-7, with no clear D. V was cut by 1 base and J by 2 bases, with 12 bases left in between. The germline V gene has CDR1 LGHNA and CDR2 YSLEER. The CDR3 has 15 residues. In nucleotides, the CDR3 is TGCGCCAGCAGCCAAGGGACCCCTGGGCCCTACGAGCAGTACTTC. Its translation: CASSQGTPGPYEQYF.

This clonotype has a count of ten or more. This chain connects TRBV20-1 to TRBJ2-1, with 10 nucleotides matching TRBD1. The V gene end was trimmed by 5 bases and the J gene end by 7 bases; junction bases not matched to a gene: 17. Germline loops: CDR1 DFQATT, CDR2 SNEGSKA (reference sequence). The CDR3 contains 17 residues. Here the CDR3 reads CSAPKTQTGGPRNEQFF. The CDR3 DNA follows: TGCAGTGCTCCAAAAACGCAGACAGGGGGCCCCAGGAATGAGCAGTTCTTC.

The chain is built from TRBV12-3 or TRBV12-4 and TRBJ1-4; weak D call: TRBD1 (5 bases). CDR3 length equals 17 residues. Trimming pared 3 bases from V and 4 bases from J, leaving 18 bases between. CDR3 nucleotide sequence: TGTGCCAGCAGTTTCGGGGCCCAGAGCGGGGTTAATGAAAAACTGTTTTTT. Translated: CASSFGAQSGVNEKLFF.

The chain links TRBV12-3 or TRBV12-4 to TRBJ2-5; D is perhaps TRBD1 (6 bases). V was trimmed by 6 bases and J by 5 bases, leaving 16 bases between them. The CDR3 runs 14 residues. CDR3 in DNA: TGTGCCAGCAGGGACAGTGTTCCGGGGGAGACCCAGTACTTC. Amino acid sequence: CASRDSVPGETQYF.

This clonotype has more than one count but fewer than ten. The chain uses TRBV27 and TRBJ2-5; D is possibly TRBD2 (5 bases). V was cut by 10 bases and J by 4 bases, with 16 bases left in between. This CDR3 has 13 residues. In germline, CDR1 is MNHEY, CDR2 SMNVEV (reference sequence). CDR3: CAIARWAGETQYF. The CDR3, as DNA: TGTGCCATCGCACGGTGGGCGGGAGAGACCCAGTACTTC.

This clonotype was seen many times. The gene calls are TRBV5-1 and TRBJ2-5, with D possibly TRBD2 on 6 matching bases. This CDR3 has 13 amino acids. Trimming removed 3 bases from V and 1 base from J, with 7 bases in between. Germline CDR1 SGHRS, CDR2 YFSETQ. As DNA, the CDR3 is TGCGCCAGCAGCTGGACTATCCAAGAGACCCAGTACTTC. This translates into CASSWTIQETQYF.

This chain uses TRBV7-8 with TRBJ1-2, with D unclear. The V gene's germline CDR1 is SGHVS and CDR2 FQNEAQ. This CDR3 has 16 amino acids. Trimming left V 0 bases short and J 7 bases short, with 18 bases between. CDR3 region: CASSLARSLGVGGYTF. For the CDR3, the DNA is TGTGCCAGCAGCTTAGCGAGATCTCTTGGCGTGGGTGGCTACACCTTC.

This clonotype was seen at least ten times. The J gene is TRBJ2-1, the V gene TRBV10-3; TRBD1 might be the D (5 bases). Trimming stripped 4 bases from V and 4 bases from J, with 8 bases between. The CDR3 totals 13 residues. Germline V gives CDR1 ENHRY, CDR2 SYGVKD. The CDR3 here is CAISGAGYNEQFF. The CDR3 DNA is TGTGCCATCAGTGGTGCAGGGTACAATGAGCAGTTCTTC.

This clonotype was seen ten or more times. This chain uses TRBV5-1 with TRBJ2-1; D might be TRBD1 (6 bases). Germline V lookup: CDR1 SGHRS, CDR2 YFSETQ. The CDR3 is made up of 16 amino acids. V lost 4 bases and J 4 bases, leaving 18 bases between the germline ends. The CDR3 protein is CASSPVAGEFYNEQFF. The CDR3 DNA reads TGCGCCAGCAGCCCAGTCGCAGGGGAGTTTTACAATGAGCAGTTCTTC.

This clonotype appeared many times. The gene calls are TRBV6-6 and TRBJ2-5; the D is unclear. Germline V gene lookup returns CDR1 MNHNY and CDR2 SVGAGI (reference sequence). The CDR3 consists of 13 residues. The V gene lost 6 bases and the J gene lost 5 bases, with 13 bases spanning the gap. The CDR3 region has the DNA TGTGCCAGCAGATCGGCCGAAACGGAGACCCAGTACTTC. Translated, it gives CASRSAETETQYF.

This clonotype was counted only a few times. The chain employs TRBV25-1 and TRBJ2-1; D call uncertain. Germline CDR1 reads MGHDK; CDR2 reads SYGVNS. The CDR3 totals 12 residues. V lost 4 bases to trimming and J lost 4 bases, with 5 bases between them. CDR3 amino acids: CASSAKYNEQFF. CDR3 nucleotides: TGTGCCAGCAGTGCTAAGTACAATGAGCAGTTCTTC. The complete variable domain, with remaining parts taken from reference TRBV25-1 and TRBJ2-1, reads EADIYQTPRYLVIGTGKKITLECSQTMGHDKMYWYQQDPGMELHLIHYSYGVNSTEKGDLSSESTVSRIRTEHFPLTLESARPSHTSQYLCASSAKYNEQFFGPGTRLTVL.